This T cell receptor (beta chain) was recorded in a study of blood T cell repertoires in COVID-19. As handled by the study authors: Nucleated cell number was recorded as an estimate derived from reference gene primer amplification. The table came from immunoSEQ multiplex PCR; TCRdb's copy has only in-frame clones and leaves some out. V and J calls and clone size are given by that table; D and trimming were obtained from the DNA. The repertoire holds about 210,000 clones, with 80% to 90% as singletons. Individuals drawn from under 30 US areas were about 18 to 90 years old. Two negative PCRs, clearance, or symptom resolution were required of recovered Cohort 3 donors. V lost 6 bases to trimming and J lost 5 bases; unmatched junction nucleotides: 7. In germline, CDR1 is MDHEN, CDR2 SYDVKM. This CDR3 is 14 amino acids long. This clone was seen more than once but under ten times.

The chain carries TRBV28 and TRBJ1-2, with 9 bases identical to TRBD1. The sequencing sample was made of PBMCs or T cells enriched from blood (not recorded which). The origin of this receptor is a man aged 40-49 years who had recovered from COVID-19. The CDR3 is CASRSGTGIYGYTF. The DNA of the CDR3 is TGTGCCAGCAGGTCAGGGACAGGGATTTATGGCTACACCTTC.